These 2 T cell receptor beta chains share one sample of origin, sequenced in a study of shared clonotypes between healthy human individuals. The data were produced by immunoSEQ multiplex PCR, yet TCRdb's version contains in-frame clones alone and is incomplete. The sample holds about 360,000 clones, less than 85% seen once. The specimen sequenced was memory CD4+ T cells sorted from blood. This sample's subset: CD45RA-negative fraction. These receptors all stem from a man aged 25-45 years in good health.

This chain connects TRBV6-1 to TRBJ2-5; D is perhaps TRBD1 (6 bases). Trimming left V 7 bases short and J 5 bases short, with 17 bases between. Germline loops: CDR1 MNHNS, CDR2 SASEGT. This CDR3 is 14 amino acids long. The CDR3 here is CASTTGWGRETQYF. The CDR3 DNA sequence: TGTGCCAGCACCACAGGGTGGGGGCGGGAGACCCAGTACTTC.

The gene calls are TRBV21-1 and TRBJ2-1. TRBV21-1 is described as a pseudogene. This CDR3 has 14 residues. CDR3 in amino acids: CASSKVVRWHEQFF. CDR3 sequence (DNA): TGTGCCAGCAGCAAAGTGGTAAGGTGGCATGAGCAGTTCTTC.